The next 10 T cell receptor beta chains were all read from a single sample in a study of radiotherapy plus CTLA-4 blockade in lung cancer (dated by TCRdb to the late 2010s). Library generation was performed with the immunoSEQ multiplex PCR assay. TCRdb carries this immuneACCESS record with in-frame sequences only. Its versions omit some clonotypes, under half of them owing to an unresolved V gene in the studies checked, with the rest unexplained. The sample table shows some 98,000 clones, and around 83% are seen once. About 3.5% of the sample is taken by the ten largest. Sequenced here: peripheral blood, sampled from a patient treated with radiotherapy plus ipilimumab. The source is a human donor with non-small cell lung cancer who had a partial response to radiotherapy plus ipilimumab.

In regard to this clone: Germline and junction disagree at one end, which may indicate a read error. The genes are TRBV7-2 and TRBJ2-3, with 10 bases identical to TRBD2. Germline lookup yields CDR1 SGHTA and CDR2 FQGNSA. The CDR3 loop spans 15 amino acids. This CDR3 is CADEREGISTDTQYF. CDR3 DNA sequence: TGCGCCGACGAGCGGGAGGGCATCAGCACAGATACGCAGTATTTT.

CDR3: CASSPAFALGNEQFF. The CDR3 DNA follows: TGTGCCAGCAGCCCGGCCTTTGCCCTAGGCAATGAGCAGTTCTTC. The chain employs TRBV11-2 and TRBJ2-1, with D unresolved. V lost 5 bases and J 6 bases, leaving 17 bases between the germline ends. The CDR3 consists of 15 residues. Germline V lookup: CDR1 SGHAT, CDR2 FQNNGV.

This clone was seen a single time. This chain joins TRBV19 and TRBJ2-2; the D gene is possibly TRBD2 (5 bases). Germline V CDR1 and CDR2: LNHDA, SQIVND (reference sequence). Trimming pared 5 bases from V and 4 bases from J, leaving 14 bases between. CDR3 length: 15 amino acids. CDR3 residues: CASSLPAGGTGELFF. The CDR3 nucleotides read TGTGCCAGTAGTCTGCCGGCGGGTGGCACCGGGGAGCTGTTTTTT.

This clone has a handful of counts. This chain links TRBV4-1 with TRBJ2-1; TRBD2 aligns across 11 bases. Germline lookup yields CDR1 MGHRA and CDR2 YSYEKL. This CDR3 region has 17 residues. Unmatched junction bases numbered 6, after V lost 2 bases and J lost 3 bases. The CDR3 here is CASSQPGLAAFYNEQFF. For the CDR3, the DNA is TGCGCCAGCAGCCAACCGGGACTAGCGGCCTTCTACAATGAGCAGTTCTTC.

The chain has TRBV2 and TRBJ2-3; no clear D. Germline V CDR1 and CDR2: SNHLY, FYNNEI. The CDR3 loop spans 12 amino acids. Trimming removed 4 bases from V and 3 bases from J, with 5 bases in between. Here the CDR3 DNA reads TGTGCCAGCAGTGGCGAGACAGATACGCAGTATTTT. Translating gives CASSGETDTQYF.

The genes are TRBV10-3 and TRBJ2-7, with 8 bases that match TRBD2. CDR1 ENHRY and CDR2 SYGVKD come from the germline V gene. The CDR3 is 15 amino acids. Trimming removed 8 bases from V and 1 base from J; junction bases left unmatched: 10. CDR3 DNA: TGTGCCATCCGCAAACTAGCGGACCATTCCTACGAGCAGTACTTC. The encoded protein is CAIRKLADHSYEQYF.

V is TRBV7-9 and J is TRBJ1-4, with D possibly being TRBD1 (6 bases). CDR1 and CDR2 from the germline V gene are SEHNR and FQNEAQ (reference sequence). Trimming left V 3 bases short and J 6 bases short, with 17 bases between. The CDR3 runs to 16 residues. DNA of the CDR3: TGTGCCAGCAGCTTCGGCGTAGGGGGACAAGATGAAAAACTGTTTTTT. Amino acid sequence: CASSFGVGGQDEKLFF.

The chain's CDR3 is CASSMGAGTQYF. The CDR3 nucleotides are TGTGCCAGTAGTATGGGAGCAGGTACGCAGTATTTT. The chain employs TRBV19 and TRBJ2-3; the D gene is possibly TRBD2 (5 bases). In germline, CDR1 is LNHDA, CDR2 SQIVND (reference sequence). This CDR3 has 12 amino acids. Trimming shortened V by 3 bases and J by 8 bases, and 9 bases separated the two germline ends.

This clone was recorded only once. The V and J genes are TRBV7-9 and TRBJ1-1; no clear D. Germline V gene sequence: CDR1 SEHNR, CDR2 FQNEAQ (reference sequence). The ends were cut back, 1 base at V and 0 bases at J, with 9 bases in the middle. The length of the CDR3 is 15 residues. The CDR3 protein is CASSLGSVLNTEAFF. The DNA of the CDR3 is TGTGCCAGCAGCTTAGGGTCAGTACTGAACACTGAAGCTTTCTTT.

This clone has a single count. This chain links TRBV30 with TRBJ2-6; the match to TRBD1 covers 9 bases. Per the germline V gene, CDR1 is GTSNPN and CDR2 is SVGIG (reference sequence). V lost 0 bases and J lost 0; bases outside the gene matches: 9. The CDR3 sequence is 19 residues long. In DNA form, the CDR3 reads TGTGCCTGGAGTGTATCGGGGACAGGGAAATTCTCTGGGGCCAACGTCCTGACTTTC. The encoded protein is CAWSVSGTGKFSGANVLTF.